These 9 T cell receptor beta chains were all obtained from the same sample, sequenced in a study of T cells in Graves' hyperthyroidism and ophthalmopathy. Template material for amplifying TCR beta CDR3 regions consisted of RNA transcripts. The HTBI primer set was used in a first-round RT-PCR of the TCR CDR3. TCRdb re-called the multiplex PCR reads with MiXCR, one entry per CDR3 protein. The sample lists roughly 170,000 distinct CDR3 sequences; approximately 9% were seen once. Sequenced sample: blood. Receptors originate from a woman between 18 and 29 years old with Graves' hyperthyroidism that later progressed to Graves' ophthalmopathy.

In its sample, this clonotype was seen many times. V gene TRBV29-1 combines with J gene TRBJ2-2; D uncertain. The germline V gene encodes CDR1 SQVTM and CDR2 ANQGSEA. Trimming left V 6 bases short and J 7 bases short, with 12 bases between. This CDR3 contains 12 residues. For the CDR3, the DNA is TGCAGCGTCAACGCATACCACGGGGAGCTGTTTTTT. It is translated as CSVNAYHGELFF.

This clonotype was recorded many times. The rearrangement uses TRBV20-1 and TRBJ2-2, with D possibly matching TRBD1 (5 bases). The V end lost 1 base, the J end lost 3 bases, and 12 bases lay between the germline ends. This CDR3 has 15 residues. The germline gives CDR1 DFQATT, CDR2 SNEGSKA (reference sequence). CDR3 in amino acids: CSARAGHEDTGELFF. The CDR3 nucleotides read TGCAGTGCTAGAGCAGGACATGAGGACACCGGGGAGCTGTTTTTT.

This clonotype was observed a handful of times. This chain uses TRBV24-1 with TRBJ1-4; 7 positions match TRBD1. J gave up 8 bases and V 0 bases, and 5 bases lay outside the gene matches. The CDR3 has 15 amino acids. The germline gives CDR1 KGHDR, CDR2 SFDVKD. The CDR3 region has the DNA TGTGCCACCAGTGATTTGAGAGGGGGCGTGGAAAAACTGTTTTTT. Encoded protein: CATSDLRGGVEKLFF.

This clonotype was picked up many times. The genes are TRBV12-3 or TRBV12-4 and TRBJ2-7, with D possibly matching TRBD1 (5 bases). The ends were cut back, 6 bases at V and 3 bases at J, with 6 bases in the middle. This CDR3 is built from 11 residues. The CDR3 loop reads CASSRDYEQYF. Here the CDR3 DNA reads TGTGCCAGCAGCAGGGACTACGAGCAGTACTTC.

This clonotype showed up many times. The chain recombines TRBV15 with TRBJ1-5; D perhaps matches TRBD1 (5 bases). The V gene's germline CDR1 is LNHNV and CDR2 YYDKDF (reference sequence). CDR3 length equals 13 residues. Trimming stripped 5 bases from V and 5 bases from J, with 10 bases between. CDR3 residues: CATSPGLYQPQHF. CDR3 nucleotide sequence: TGTGCCACCAGCCCAGGGCTATATCAGCCCCAGCATTTT.

This clonotype was found many times. CDR3 DNA: TGTGCCAGCAGCAATACGGGACAGGGCTATGGCTACACCTTC. Protein: CASSNTGQGYGYTF. The V and J genes are TRBV28 and TRBJ1-2; 9 bases fit TRBD1. After removal of 6 bases from V and 4 bases from J, the junction contained 6 bases not matched to a gene. This CDR3 comprises 14 residues. Germline CDR1 MDHEN, CDR2 SYDVKM.

Only a few counts were recorded for this clonotype. This chain connects TRBV4-2 to TRBJ2-1; D is perhaps TRBD1 or TRBD2 (5 bases each). This CDR3 contains 13 residues. Germline assignment: CDR1 LGHNA and CDR2 YNFKEQ. Trimming took 2 bases from V and 6 from J, leaving 8 bases between them. The CDR3 here is CASSQHGGNEQFF. DNA for the CDR3: TGTGCCAGCAGCCAACATGGGGGCAATGAGCAGTTCTTC.

This clonotype came up many times. The chain is built from TRBV28 and TRBJ1-2; D remains ambiguous. This CDR3 region has 14 residues. In germline, CDR1 is MDHEN, CDR2 SYDVKM. V was shortened by 6 bases and J by 9 bases, with 20 bases between the two germline ends. This CDR3 is CASRPGRITYSYTF. In DNA, the CDR3 is TGTGCCAGCAGACCTGGACGGATTACTTATAGCTACACCTTC.

Many counts were recorded for this clonotype. CDR3 region: CAISQLDPSDTPYGYTF. Written as DNA, the CDR3 is TGTGCCATCAGCCAACTGGACCCCTCCGACACCCCCTATGGCTACACCTTC. The gene calls are TRBV10-3 and TRBJ1-2; D not certain. From germline, CDR1 is ENHRY and CDR2 SYGVKD. The length of the CDR3 is 17 residues. Trimming removed 6 bases at V and 4 bases at J, with 24 bases between.